Detailed here is one TCR beta chain. V gave up 7 bases and J gave up 6 bases; unmatched junction bases: 9. There are 14 residues in the CDR3. The germline V gene has CDR1 SGHRS and CDR2 YFSETQ. This sample stems from a study of OX40 agonist ivuxolimab in advanced cancers. Sequenced by immunoSEQ multiplex PCR; TCRdb stores in-frame clones only, minus some. The data hold about 37,000 clones, with more than 85% observed a single time. The J gene is TRBJ2-7, the V gene TRBV5-1; TRBD2 matches at 11 bases. The clonotype was recovered from an adult with an advanced solid tumor such as melanoma, head and neck, liver or kidney cancer. Material: CD4+ or CD8+ T cells sorted from blood, obtained in a trial of the OX40 agonist ivuxolimab. CDR3 in DNA: TGCGCCAGCGGATATAGCGGGGGGGCCCCCGAGCAGTACTTC. This gives the protein CASGYSGGAPEQYF.